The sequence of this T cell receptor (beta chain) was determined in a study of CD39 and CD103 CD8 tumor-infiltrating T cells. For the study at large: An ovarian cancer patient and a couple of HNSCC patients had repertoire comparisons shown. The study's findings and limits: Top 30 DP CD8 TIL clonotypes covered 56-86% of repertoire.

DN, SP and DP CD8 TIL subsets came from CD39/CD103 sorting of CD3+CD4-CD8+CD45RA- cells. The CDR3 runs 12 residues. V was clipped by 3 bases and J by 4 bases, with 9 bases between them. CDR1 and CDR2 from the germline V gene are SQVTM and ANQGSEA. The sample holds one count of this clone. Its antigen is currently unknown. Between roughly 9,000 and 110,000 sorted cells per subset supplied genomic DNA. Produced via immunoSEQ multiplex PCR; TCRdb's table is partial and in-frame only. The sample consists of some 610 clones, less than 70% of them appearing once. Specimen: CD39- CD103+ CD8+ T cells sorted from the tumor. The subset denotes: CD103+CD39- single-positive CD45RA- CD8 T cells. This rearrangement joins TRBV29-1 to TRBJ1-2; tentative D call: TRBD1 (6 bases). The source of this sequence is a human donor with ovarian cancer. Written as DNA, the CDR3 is TGCAGCGTTGAGGGGGACACCTATGGCTACACCTTC. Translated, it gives CSVEGDTYGYTF.